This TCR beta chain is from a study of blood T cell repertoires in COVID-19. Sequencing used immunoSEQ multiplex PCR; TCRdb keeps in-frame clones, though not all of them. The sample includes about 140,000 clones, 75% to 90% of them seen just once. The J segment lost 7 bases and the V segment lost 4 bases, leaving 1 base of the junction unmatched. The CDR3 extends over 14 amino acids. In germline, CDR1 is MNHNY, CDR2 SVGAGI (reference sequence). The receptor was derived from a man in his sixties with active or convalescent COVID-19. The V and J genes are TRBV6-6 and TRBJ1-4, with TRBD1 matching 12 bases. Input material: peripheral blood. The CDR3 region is CASSSGQGAEKLFF. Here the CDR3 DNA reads TGTGCCAGCAGTTCGGGACAGGGGGCTGAAAAACTGTTTTTT.